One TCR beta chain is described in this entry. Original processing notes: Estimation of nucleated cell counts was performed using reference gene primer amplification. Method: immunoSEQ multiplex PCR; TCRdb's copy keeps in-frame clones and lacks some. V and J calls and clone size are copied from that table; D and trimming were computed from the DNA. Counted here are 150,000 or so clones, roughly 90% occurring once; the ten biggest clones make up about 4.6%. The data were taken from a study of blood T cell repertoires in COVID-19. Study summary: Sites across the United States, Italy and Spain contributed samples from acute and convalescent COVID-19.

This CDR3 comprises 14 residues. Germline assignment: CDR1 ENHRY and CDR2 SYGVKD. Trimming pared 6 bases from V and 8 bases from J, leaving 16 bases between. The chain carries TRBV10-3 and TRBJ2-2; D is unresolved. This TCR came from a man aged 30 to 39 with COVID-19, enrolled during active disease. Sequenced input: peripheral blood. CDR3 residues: CAISSVGLPGELFF. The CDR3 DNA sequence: TGTGCCATCAGCTCCGTTGGCCTTCCAGGGGAGCTGTTTTTT.